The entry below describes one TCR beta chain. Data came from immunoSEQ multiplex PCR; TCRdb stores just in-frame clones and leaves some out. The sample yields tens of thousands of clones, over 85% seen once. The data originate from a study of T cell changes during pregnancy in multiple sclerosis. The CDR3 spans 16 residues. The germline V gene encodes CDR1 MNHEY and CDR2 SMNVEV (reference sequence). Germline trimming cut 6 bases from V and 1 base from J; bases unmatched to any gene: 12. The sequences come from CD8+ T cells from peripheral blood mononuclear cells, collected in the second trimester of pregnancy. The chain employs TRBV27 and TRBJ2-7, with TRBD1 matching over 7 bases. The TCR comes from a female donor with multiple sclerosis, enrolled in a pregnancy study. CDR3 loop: CASSYTQGYASYEQYF. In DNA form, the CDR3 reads TGTGCCAGCAGCTATACACAGGGGTATGCGTCCTACGAGCAGTACTTC.